Below, one T cell receptor (beta chain) is given with its context. Antigen unknown. Naivety among CD8 cells was defined by CD45RO negativity and positive CCR7 selection, thereby excluding terminally differentiated effector memory CD45RA+ cells. CDR1 and CDR2 (germline): MNHEY, SMNVEV (reference sequence). This CDR3 has 16 residues. With 5 bases clipped from V and 4 bases from J, the junction kept 6 bases outside the gene matches. These data originate in a study of shared clonotypes between healthy human individuals. Study context: For every donor, three CD4 naive, three CD4 memory, two CD8 naive and one CD8 memory plates were used. The study, taken as a whole, reports: Blood alone was sampled, and tissue repertoires likely differ.

Profiled with immunoSEQ multiplex PCR; TCRdb holds only in-frame clones, not every one. The sample holds millions of clones, around 96% seen once. The chain links TRBV27 to TRBJ2-3; 13 nucleotides agree with TRBD2. This TCR was sampled from a man aged 18 to 29 in good health. Sequencing was carried out using naive CD8+ T cells sorted from blood. The CDR3 coding sequence is TGTGCCAGCAGTGCACGACTAGCGGGGGGCTCAGATACGCAGTATTTT. It encodes CASSARLAGGSDTQYF.